The rows below give T cell receptor beta chains drawn from one sample of a study of siplizumab effects on memory and regulatory T cells. Clones were read by immunoSEQ multiplex PCR, and TCRdb kept only the in-frame ones, dropping some. The data contain more than 85,000 clones, 85% to 95% of them singletons. The specimen sequenced was Tregs sorted from blood. These receptors were collected from a human donor in good health. CDR3s leave out the opening cysteine and the closing phenylalanine or tryptophan.

TRBV27	TRBJ2-5	ASSRFSGETQY
TRBV5-5	TRBJ2-2	ASSTIWWNPGPGELF
TRBV5-1	TRBJ2-7	ASSLGVNREAS
TRBV2	TRBJ2-6	ASNPHPQPVPSGANVLT
TRBV11-1	TRBJ1-1	ASNPTAVRNTEAF
TRBV10-3	TRBJ2-1	ATEEGKPGGTYNEQF
TRBV10-3	TRBJ1-5	ATGNHQPQH
TRBV5-4	TRBJ2-6	ASSFRLGAGANVLT
TRBV19	TRBJ1-5	ASRNSNQPQH
TRBV25-1	TRBJ1-1	ASATGTGGRNTEAF
TRBV7-9	TRBJ1-3	ASSLGSRNTIY
TRBV2	TRBJ1-5	ASSGWTVNQPQH
TRBV6-6	TRBJ1-1	ASSYGDIMNTEAF
TRBV10-3	TRBJ1-4	AISAGATNEKLF
TRBV28	TRBJ1-2	ASRGTTVYGYT
TRBV6-5	TRBJ1-1	ASMRRTGRTEAF
TRBV19	TRBJ2-7	ASSMRQLFVDFEQY
TRBV6-6	TRBJ1-2	ASSSQTGVIIYGYT
TRBV5-1	TRBJ1-4	ASSWDWEKLF
TRBV28	TRBJ1-5	APLSRQPQH
TRBV7-8	TRBJ2-2	ASRMGNSNTGELF
TRBV9	TRBJ2-1	ASSPMSGRAWNEQF
TRBV2	TRBJ2-7	ASGDSGEQY
TRBV28	TRBJ2-5	ASSFWPVGEETQY